This TCR beta chain appears in the sequencing data of a study of regulatory T cells in long-lasting Graves disease. Study information: It was over 5 years of antithyroid drugs, with positive TSH receptor antibodies, that meant persistent Graves' disease.

Library construction for TCR beta used iRepertoire HTBI primers and Arm-PCR of CDR3 regions. As originally analysed: Identification yielded about 66 TRBV and some 15 TRBJ segments across samples. A single record per CDR3 protein comes from TCRdb applying MiXCR to the multiplex PCR reads. These V and J calls are TCRdb output, not the study's own analysis. This sample has over 450,000 distinct CDR3 sequences, with approximately 21% found just once. There are 12 residues in the CDR3. Per germline, CDR1 LGHDT and CDR2 YNNKEL (reference sequence). On this clonotype itself: The antigen is undetermined. A far bigger clonotype differs at one base, so this is likely a read error.

Overall study findings and caveats: Patients with persistent disease showed a bias toward TRBV28, TRBJ1-2 and TRBJ2-5. The study found persistent patients shared more public clonotypes (more than 2,500) than new patients (approximately 970).

The time point denotes: persistent/refractory GD, antithyroid drugs over 5 years with positive TRAb. PBMC RNA served as the TCR library source. The material was peripheral blood mononuclear cells (PBMCs), obtained when the disease was refractory, from a patient treated with antithyroid drugs. This sequence was found in a female donor with Graves disease. The chain employs TRBV3-1 and TRBJ2-5; no firm D call. CDR3 in amino acids: CASSQEQETQHF. The CDR3, as DNA: TGTGCCAGCAGCCAGGAGCAAGAGACCCAGCACTTC.